This T cell receptor beta chain was retrieved from a study of CXCR3-negative and CXCR3-positive naive CD8 T cells. The study, taken as a whole, reports: Against CXCR3-negative naive cells, CXCR3-positive naive cells showed more hydrophobic TRB CDR3s.

Preparation of TRB cDNA libraries relied on 5' RACE carrying UMI labels. TCRdb re-called the 5' RACE reads and catalogs CDR3 proteins one per entry, DNA excluded. The data show 50,000 to 65,000 distinct CDR3 sequences, and the top ten clones hold approximately 0.74%. Comment on this clonotype: Antigen specificity is unknown.

This CDR3 contains 14 residues. The sample comprised naive CXCR3+ CD8+ T cells from blood. Subset of the sample: CD45RO-CCR7+CD27+CD95- naive CD8+ T cells expressing CXCR3 (TNR3+). This chain joins TRBV23-1 and TRBJ2-7. TRBV23-1 is flagged as an ORF with uncertain function. This TCR came from a human donor in good health. Some clones in this sample may be carry-over from other donors' samples. The CDR3 loop is CASSQSCQKHEQYF.